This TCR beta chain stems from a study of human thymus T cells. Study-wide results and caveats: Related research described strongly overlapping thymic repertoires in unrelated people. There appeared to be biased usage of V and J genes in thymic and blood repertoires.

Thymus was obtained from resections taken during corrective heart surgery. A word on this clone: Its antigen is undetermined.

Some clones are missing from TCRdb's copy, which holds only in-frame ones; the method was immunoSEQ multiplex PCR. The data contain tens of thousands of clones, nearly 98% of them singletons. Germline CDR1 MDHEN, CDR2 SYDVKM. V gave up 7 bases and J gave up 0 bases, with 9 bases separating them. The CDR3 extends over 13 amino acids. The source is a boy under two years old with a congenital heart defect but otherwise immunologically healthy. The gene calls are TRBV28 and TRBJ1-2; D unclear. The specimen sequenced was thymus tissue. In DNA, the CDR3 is TGTGCCAGCAAGGGCAACACTAACTATGGCTACACCTTC. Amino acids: CASKGNTNYGYTF.